This is a list of T cell receptor beta chains from one sample in a study of shared clonotypes between healthy human individuals. Measured with immunoSEQ multiplex PCR; TCRdb has only the in-frame clones, and not every one. The table lists some 470,000 clones, about three quarters of them singletons, with roughly 13% in the top ten. Sequencing was performed on PBMCs. These receptors all stem from a woman between 35 and 50 years old in good health. Some clones in this sample may be carry-over from other donors' samples. Each CDR3 is given with its conserved first and last residue. Fields, in order: J gene, D gene, V gene, clone size, CDR3 DNA, CDR3 protein. A D gene is named only where the DNA matches it firmly. Some rows mark clone size as missing; the rest say once, few, many or name a class of expanded clone.

TRBJ2-3	TRBD2	TRBV7-2	-	TGTGCCAGCAGCTTATTTTTAGGACTAGCGGGATCGGATACGCAGTATTTT	CASSLFLGLAGSDTQYF
TRBJ1-3	-	TRBV9	-	TGTGCCAGCAGCCTGAGTGGAAACACCATATATTTT	CASSLSGNTIYF
TRBJ2-5	TRBD1	TRBV18	-	TGTGCCAGCTCACCGAGGACAGGCCAAGAGACCCAGTACTTC	CASSPRTGQETQYF
TRBJ2-1	-	TRBV7-2	-	TGTGCCAGCAGCTTTTACTCTGAGCAGTTCTTC	CASSFYSEQFF
TRBJ1-2	TRBD1	TRBV28	-	TGTGCCAGCAGTAACAGGGGCCTAATGGGTGGCTACACCTTC	CASSNRGLMGGYTF
TRBJ2-2	TRBD1	TRBV6-4	-	TGTGCCAGCAGTGAGGGCGACAGGGCGTCCGGGGAGCTGTTTTTT	CASSEGDRASGELFF
TRBJ2-5	TRBD2	TRBV7-7	-	TGTGCCAGCAGCTCTATGACTAGCGAGGAGACCCAGTACTTC	CASSSMTSEETQYF
TRBJ2-7	TRBD2	TRBV27	-	TGTGCCAGCAGTTTACTAGCGGGGAATTACGAGCAGTACTTC	CASSLLAGNYEQYF
TRBJ2-5	-	TRBV7-3	few	TGTGCCAGCAGCTTACAGGGCGGGCCCCCAGGGGAGACCCAGTACTTC	CASSLQGGPPGETQYF
TRBJ2-7	-	TRBV7-8	-	TGTGCCAGCAGCCTTGAGTCTCCCCCCGGCGAGCAGTACTTC	CASSLESPPGEQYF
TRBJ2-2	-	TRBV19	many	TGTGCCAGTAGTATCCCGGGAGCGAACACCGGGGAGCTGTTTTTT	CASSIPGANTGELFF
TRBJ1-2	-	TRBV10-2	-	TGCGCCAGCAGTGGCCCGGACTATGGCTACACCTTC	CASSGPDYGYTF
TRBJ2-3	-	TRBV15	-	TGTGCCACCAGCAGAGATCGGGGGGCCGACATGATTTCCACAGATACGCAGTATTTT	CATSRDRGADMISTDTQYF
TRBJ1-2	TRBD1	TRBV7-9	-	TGTGCCAGCAGCTTAGAGGGGGCTTTCTATGGCTACACCTTC	CASSLEGAFYGYTF
TRBJ2-7	TRBD1	TRBV14	-	TGTGCCAGCAGCCAAGAACAGTGGGGGACAGGGTCCCACGAGCAGTACTTC	CASSQEQWGTGSHEQYF
TRBJ2-1	TRBD2	TRBV25-1	-	TGTGCCAGCAGTCAAGCGGGAGGGCTGGAGCAGTTCTTC	CASSQAGGLEQFF
TRBJ2-5	-	TRBV27	-	TGTGCCAGCAGAATGACAGGAACAGAGACCCAGTACTTC	CASRMTGTETQYF
TRBJ2-7	TRBD2	TRBV28	-	TGTGCCAGCAGCCCCCACCCCGGACTAGCGGGATCCTCCGAGCAGTACTTC	CASSPHPGLAGSSEQYF
TRBJ2-7	-	TRBV29-1	few	TGCAGCGTTGGGGGCGGCTCCTACGAGCAGTACTTC	CSVGGGSYEQYF
TRBJ1-2	TRBD1	TRBV7-8	-	TGTGCCAGCAGACCGGACAGGGGAGACTATGGCTACACCTTC	CASRPDRGDYGYTF
TRBJ2-7	-	TRBV21-1	few	TGTGCCAGCAGGAGGACAGGGGATTTAGCGGGATGCGGGCAAAACGAGCAGTACTTC	CASRRTGDLAGCGQNEQYF
TRBJ2-1	TRBD2	TRBV6-1	-	TGTGCCAGCAGTGAATTAGGTAGCGGGACACCCCCCTACAATGAGCAGTTCTTC	CASSELGSGTPPYNEQFF
TRBJ2-3	TRBD1	TRBV18	-	TGTGCCAGCTCACCGGGACAGGGTAGCACAGATACGCAGTATTTT	CASSPGQGSTDTQYF
TRBJ1-1	-	TRBV9	-	TGTGCCAGCAGCCGCGGGCGCACTGAAGCTTTCTTT	CASSRGRTEAFF
TRBJ1-3	-	TRBV6-6	-	TGTGCCAGCAGTTACTCTGGGTCGTCTGGAAACACCATATATTTT	CASSYSGSSGNTIYF
TRBJ2-7	TRBD1	TRBV11-1	-	TGTGCCAGCAGGAAAGACAGGGCAAACGAGCAGTACTTC	CASRKDRANEQYF
TRBJ2-7	TRBD2	TRBV28	-	TGTGCCAGCAGTTTAGGGAGGGACTACGAGCAGTACTTC	CASSLGRDYEQYF
TRBJ1-4	TRBD1	TRBV7-9	-	TGTGCCAGCAGCTTAGGGACAGGAAGCGAAAAACTGTTTTTT	CASSLGTGSEKLFF
TRBJ1-2	-	TRBV6-1	few	TGTGCCAGCAGACAGACAGTGAACTATGGCTACACCTTC	CASRQTVNYGYTF
TRBJ2-7	TRBD1	TRBV7-9	-	TGTGCCAGCAACCCCGCTACAGGGGTCTACGAGCAGTACTTC	CASNPATGVYEQYF
TRBJ2-5	TRBD1	TRBV10-3	few	TGTGCCATCAGTGGACAGGGTTCGGAGACCCAGTACTTC	CAISGQGSETQYF
TRBJ1-1	-	TRBV11-2	few	TGTGCCAGCAGCCCCCTCACTGCAGGAAAGTACACTGAAGCTTTCTTT	CASSPLTAGKYTEAFF
TRBJ2-7	-	TRBV29-1	-	TGCAGCGTTTCCCCCGACAGACTACGAGAACAGTACTTC	CSVSPDRLREQYF
TRBJ2-3	TRBD2	TRBV18	many	TGTGCCAGCTCACCACCGGGACTAGCGACCACAGATACGCAGTATTTT	CASSPPGLATTDTQYF
TRBJ1-4	-	TRBV7-9	-	TGTGCCAGCACCCGAGGGGGAGGAAATGAAAAACTGTTTTTT	CASTRGGGNEKLFF
TRBJ1-5	-	TRBV27	few	TGTGCCAGCAGTCCAGGCTGGGCAGCTTATAGCAATCAGCCCCAGCATTTT	CASSPGWAAYSNQPQHF
TRBJ2-2	TRBD2	TRBV9	once	TGTGCCAGCAGCGGAGGCGGGACTAGTGACGGGGAGCTGTTTTTT	CASSGGGTSDGELFF
TRBJ1-1	-	TRBV5-1	-	TGCGCCAGCAGCTTGGACAGGCTGGACACTGAAGCTTTCTTT	CASSLDRLDTEAFF
TRBJ1-2	-	TRBV6-1	-	TGTGCCAGCAGTCCAGACAGGTCGGGCTATGGCTACACCTTC	CASSPDRSGYGYTF
TRBJ2-1	TRBD2	TRBV10-3	-	TGTGCCATCAGTGAGTCGGGCGGGAGTGCCTACAATGAGCAGTTCTTC	CAISESGGSAYNEQFF
TRBJ1-2	-	TRBV30	-	TGTGCCTGGAGGGCAAGCCCAAACTATGGCTACACCTTC	CAWRASPNYGYTF
TRBJ1-1	TRBD1	TRBV28	-	TGTGCCAGCAGTTTATTGACGGGGATTAGGGACAGAGTAGACACTGAAGCTTTCTTT	CASSLLTGIRDRVDTEAFF
TRBJ1-1	TRBD1	TRBV6-5	once	TGTGCCAGCAGGACAACAGGGGGCACTGAAGCTTTCTTT	CASRTTGGTEAFF
TRBJ2-5	-	TRBV27	-	TGTGCCAGCAGTCTCCTAGCGCACCAAGAGACCCAGTACTTC	CASSLLAHQETQYF
TRBJ2-1	TRBD2	TRBV7-3	-	TGTGCCAGCAGAAGACTAGCGGGAAGCAATGAGCAGTTCTTC	CASRRLAGSNEQFF
TRBJ2-5	-	TRBV5-1	many	TGCGCCAGCAGCCCCGACCGTTCGATCGTAGAGACCCAGTACTTC	CASSPDRSIVETQYF
TRBJ2-3	TRBD2	TRBV30	-	TGTGCCTGGAGTGTACTAGCGGGAGCGGCGGATACGCAGTATTTT	CAWSVLAGAADTQYF
TRBJ2-1	-	TRBV28	-	TGTGCCAGCAGTTTACCGGGAGATTCCTACAATGAGCAGTTCTTC	CASSLPGDSYNEQFF
TRBJ2-7	TRBD1	TRBV7-9	-	TGTGCCAGCAACTTAGCGGTGAGAACAGGGGGACTGGGATCCTACGAGCAGTACTTC	CASNLAVRTGGLGSYEQYF
TRBJ2-1	TRBD2	TRBV7-3	-	TGTGCCAGCAGCCCGGGCCTAGCGGGAGCAGATGAGCAGTTCTTC	CASSPGLAGADEQFF
TRBJ1-1	-	TRBV7-3	-	TGTGCCAGCAGCTTAAACCCCCCAGGGAGGAACACTGAAGCTTTCTTT	CASSLNPPGRNTEAFF
TRBJ2-3	TRBD2	TRBV25-1	-	TGTGCCAGCAGTGAGGGACTAGCGGGATTCACAGATACGCAGTATTTT	CASSEGLAGFTDTQYF
TRBJ2-3	-	TRBV19	-	TGTGCCAGTAGTATTGGCCGGGAGTCGTATACGCAGTATTTT	CASSIGRESYTQYF
TRBJ2-7	-	TRBV6-6	once	TGTGCCAGCAGCTCGGGGCACAGGGAATACGAGCAGTACTTC	CASSSGHREYEQYF
TRBJ2-1	-	TRBV5-6	-	TGTGCCAGCAGCTTAGGGGCAAGGGAGCAGTTCTTC	CASSLGAREQFF